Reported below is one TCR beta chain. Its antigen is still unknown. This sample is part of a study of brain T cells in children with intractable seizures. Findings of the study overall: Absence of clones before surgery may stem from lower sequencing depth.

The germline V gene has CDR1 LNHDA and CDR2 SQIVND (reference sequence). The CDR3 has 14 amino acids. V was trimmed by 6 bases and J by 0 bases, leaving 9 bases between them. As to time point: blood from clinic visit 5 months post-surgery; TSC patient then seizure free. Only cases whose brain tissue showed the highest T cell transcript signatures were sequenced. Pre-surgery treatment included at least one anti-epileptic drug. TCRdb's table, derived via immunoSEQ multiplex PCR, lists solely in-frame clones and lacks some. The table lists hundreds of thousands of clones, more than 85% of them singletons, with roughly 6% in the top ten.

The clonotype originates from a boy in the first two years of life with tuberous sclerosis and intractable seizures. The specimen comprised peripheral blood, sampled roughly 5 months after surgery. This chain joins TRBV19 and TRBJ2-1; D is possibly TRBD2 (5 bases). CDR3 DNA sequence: TGTGCCAGTAGGAGGGAAAGCTCCTACAATGAGCAGTTCTTC. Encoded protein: CASRRESSYNEQFF. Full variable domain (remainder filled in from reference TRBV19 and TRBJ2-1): DGGITQSPKYLFRKEGQNVTLSCEQNLNHDAMYWYRQDPGQGLRLIYYSQIVNDFQKGDIAEGYSVSREKKESFPLTVTSAQKNPTAFYLCASRRESSYNEQFFGPGTRLTVL.